These 17 T cell receptor beta chains were sequenced from one sample in a study of blood T cell repertoires in COVID-19. The data were produced by immunoSEQ multiplex PCR, yet TCRdb's version contains in-frame clones alone and is incomplete. The sample records about 59,000 clones, more than 75% being singletons. Sequenced sample: peripheral blood. The origin of the receptors is a man aged 55 to 69 with active or convalescent COVID-19.

The chain carries TRBV28 and TRBJ1-2; a possible D gene is TRBD1 (6 bases). Germline lookup yields CDR1 MDHEN and CDR2 SYDVKM. This CDR3 is built from 13 residues. V was clipped by 7 bases and J by 8 bases, with 17 bases between them. The CDR3 is CASTLNRAKGYTF. The CDR3 region has the DNA TGTGCCAGCACGTTGAACAGGGCGAAAGGCTACACCTTC.

This chain uses TRBV7-2 with TRBJ2-2; D not certain. The CDR3 extends over 13 amino acids. V lost 0 bases and J 5 bases, leaving 4 bases between the germline ends. CDR1 SGHTA and CDR2 FQGNSA come from the germline V gene. This CDR3 reads CASSLARTGELFF. The CDR3 coding sequence is TGTGCCAGCAGCTTAGCCAGGACCGGGGAGCTGTTTTTT.

This sequence joins TRBV7-6 and TRBJ2-5, with 7 bases matching TRBD1. The CDR3 runs to 15 residues. CDR1 SGHVS and CDR2 FNYEAQ come from the germline V gene. Losses at the gene ends were 6 bases for V and 5 bases for J; bases not matched to a gene: 12. The CDR3 region has the DNA TGTGCCAGCAGTCTAGGGGGCAGGGCGGCGGAGACCCAGTACTTC. This codes for CASSLGGRAAETQYF. The complete variable domain, with remaining parts taken from reference TRBV7-6 and TRBJ2-5, reads GAGVSQSPRYKVTKRGQDVALRCDPISGHVSLYWYRQALGQGPEFLTYFNYEAQQDKSGLPNDRFSAERPEGSISTLTIQRTEQRDSAMYRCASSLGGRAAETQYFGPGTRLLVL.

V gene TRBV19 combines with J gene TRBJ1-5, with 8 bases identical to TRBD1. In germline, CDR1 is LNHDA, CDR2 SQIVND (reference sequence). CDR3 length equals 15 residues. Trimming took 1 base from V and 6 from J; bases not matched to a gene: 5. This chain's CDR3 is CASSIGTGNGQPQHF. In DNA, the CDR3 is TGTGCCAGTAGTATAGGGACAGGGAATGGTCAGCCCCAGCATTTT.

The J gene is TRBJ1-1, the V gene TRBV15; D is possibly TRBD1 (5 bases). Trimming stripped 3 bases from V and 8 bases from J, with 13 bases between. There are 13 residues in the CDR3. CDR1 LNHNV and CDR2 YYDKDF come from the germline V gene (reference sequence). Written as DNA, the CDR3 is TGTGCCACCAGCAGTCGACAGTCCCTCGAAGCTTTCTTT. This codes for CATSSRQSLEAFF.

This clone occurred once. The chain carries TRBV6-1 and TRBJ2-5; 7 positions agree with TRBD2. Germline values: CDR1 MNHNS, CDR2 SASEGT. V trimming: 1 base; J trimming: 3 bases; junction bases outside the gene matches: 8. This CDR3 has 16 amino acids. As DNA, the CDR3 is TGTGCCAGCAGTGAAGGTTCGGGGGGTAAAAAAGAGACCCAGTACTTC. Its translation is CASSEGSGGKKETQYF.

The chain couples TRBV7-8 to TRBJ1-3; 7 bases align to TRBD1. Germline V gene sequence: CDR1 SGHVS, CDR2 FQNEAQ. V was pared by 4 bases and J by 4 bases, with 10 bases of the junction left unmatched. CDR3 length: 16 residues. Here the CDR3 DNA reads TGTGCCAGCAGCTCCACAACAGGGGTGTCAGGAAACACCATATATTTT. This translates into CASSSTTGVSGNTIYF.

V and J are TRBV7-9 and TRBJ1-2; no reliable D call. Trimming shortened V by 5 bases and J by 4 bases, and 17 bases separated the two germline ends. This CDR3 is built from 15 residues. CDR1 is SEHNR and CDR2 is FQNEAQ in the germline V gene (reference sequence). The DNA for the CDR3 is TGTGCCAGCAGCCAAGAGGTGTCTCTACTCTATGGCTACACCTTC. Encoded protein: CASSQEVSLLYGYTF. Together with reference TRBV7-9 and TRBJ1-2, the CDR3 gives the full variable domain: DTGVSQNPRHKITKRGQNVTFRCDPISEHNRLYWYRQTLGQGPEFLTYFQNEAQLEKSRLLSDRFSAERPKGSFSTLEIQRTEQGDSAMYLCASSQEVSLLYGYTFGSGTRLTVV.

This clone was counted a single time. Other nucleotide sequences in the sample specify the same CDR3. The V and J genes are TRBV29-1 and TRBJ2-1; 7 nucleotides align to TRBD1. Germline-derived CDR1 and CDR2 are SQVTM and ANQGSEA. This CDR3 comprises 15 residues. J gave up 0 bases and V 1 base, and 3 bases lay outside the gene matches. CDR3 DNA sequence: TGCAGCGTTGAAGTTTGGGACAGCTCCTACAATGAGCAGTTCTTC. This encodes CSVEVWDSSYNEQFF.

The chain has TRBV2 and TRBJ1-5, with TRBD1 identical over 10 bases. The CDR3 totals 16 residues. With 7 bases clipped from V and 3 bases from J, the junction kept 9 bases outside the gene matches. Germline CDR1 SNHLY, CDR2 FYNNEI. The CDR3: CASTPDRGPTNQPQHF. In DNA, the CDR3 is TGTGCCAGCACCCCCGACAGGGGGCCCACCAATCAGCCCCAGCATTTT.

The chain has TRBV19 and TRBJ2-2, with D possibly being TRBD2 (6 bases). The CDR3 sequence is 13 residues long. V lost 8 bases to trimming and J lost 0 bases, with 7 bases between them. Germline assignment: CDR1 LNHDA and CDR2 SQIVND (reference sequence). The CDR3 DNA reads as TGTGCCAGTCGCGGGGCGAACACCGGGGAGCTGTTTTTT. It encodes CASRGANTGELFF.

The chain uses TRBV5-6 and TRBJ2-2, with D hard to call. This CDR3 has 16 amino acids. With 0 bases removed from V and 5 bases from J, the gap between germline ends came to 14 bases. Germline-derived CDR1 and CDR2 are SGHDT and YYEEEE. The CDR3 sequence is CASSLGSNYLTGELFF. DNA of the CDR3: TGTGCCAGCAGCTTGGGGTCGAACTACTTAACCGGGGAGCTGTTTTTT.

This clone was observed a handful of times. The rearrangement links TRBV7-2 to TRBJ2-7; D is undetermined. Germline CDR1 is SGHTA and CDR2 is FQGNSA. V lost 1 base to trimming and J lost 2 bases, with 12 bases between them. This CDR3 has 15 amino acids. The CDR3 region is CASSLGSLGTYEQYF. The DNA for the CDR3 is TGTGCCAGCAGCTTAGGGTCCCTAGGAACCTACGAGCAGTACTTC.

The chain recombines TRBV7-9 with TRBJ1-5, with D maybe TRBD1 (6 bases). The CDR3 has 15 residues. Germline lookup yields CDR1 SEHNR and CDR2 FQNEAQ (reference sequence). V dropped 5 bases and J dropped 3 bases, with 14 bases sitting between them. The CDR3 region is CASSPGRDINQPQHF. In DNA, the CDR3 is TGTGCCAGCAGCCCGGGTCGGGACATCAATCAGCCCCAGCATTTT. The full variable domain, rest sourced from reference TRBV7-9 and TRBJ1-5, is DTGVSQNPRHKITKRGQNVTFRCDPISEHNRLYWYRQTLGQGPEFLTYFQNEAQLEKSRLLSDRFSAERPKGSFSTLEIQRTEQGDSAMYLCASSPGRDINQPQHFGDGTRLSIL.

The chain couples TRBV10-2 to TRBJ1-6, with 8 bases matching TRBD1. This CDR3 comprises 15 residues. V lost 5 bases and J lost 4; bases outside the gene matches: 4. CDR1 is WSHSY, CDR2 SAAADI, per germline. The CDR3 is CASSNRGLYNSPLHF. The CDR3 DNA reads as TGCGCCAGCAGTAACAGGGGGTTATATAATTCACCCCTCCACTTT.

The chain recombines TRBV10-2 with TRBJ1-4; D possibly corresponds to TRBD1 (5 bases). CDR3 length: 14 amino acids. In germline, CDR1 is WSHSY, CDR2 SAAADI. V shed 2 bases and J shed 4 bases, with 8 bases lying between them. Written as DNA, the CDR3 is TGCGCCAGCAGTGAGCAGGGAGGTAATGAAAAACTGTTTTTT. Protein sequence: CASSEQGGNEKLFF.

V and J are TRBV19 and TRBJ2-1; 7 bases map to TRBD1. CDR3 size: 14 residues. The germline V gene encodes CDR1 LNHDA and CDR2 SQIVND (reference sequence). The V gene end was trimmed by 5 bases and the J gene end by 5 bases; junction bases not matched to a gene: 6. The CDR3 bases are TGTGCCAGTAGTGACAGGGTGGGAGACAATGAGCAGTTCTTC. It specifies CASSDRVGDNEQFF.